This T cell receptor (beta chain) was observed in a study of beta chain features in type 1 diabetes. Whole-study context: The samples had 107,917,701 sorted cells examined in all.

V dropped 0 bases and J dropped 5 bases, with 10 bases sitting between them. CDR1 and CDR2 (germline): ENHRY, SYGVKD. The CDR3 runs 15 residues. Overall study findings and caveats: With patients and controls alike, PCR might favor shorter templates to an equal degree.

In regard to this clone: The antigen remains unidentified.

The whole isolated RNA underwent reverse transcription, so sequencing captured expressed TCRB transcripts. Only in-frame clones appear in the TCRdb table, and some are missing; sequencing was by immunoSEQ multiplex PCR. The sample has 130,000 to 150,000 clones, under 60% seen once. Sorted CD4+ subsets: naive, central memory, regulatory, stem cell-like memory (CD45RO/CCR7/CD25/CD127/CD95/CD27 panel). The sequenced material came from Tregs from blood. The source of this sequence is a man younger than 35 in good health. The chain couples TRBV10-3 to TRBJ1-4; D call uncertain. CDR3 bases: TGTGCCATCAGTGAGTCGAGGGCGGTAAATGAAAAACTGTTTTTT. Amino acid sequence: CAISESRAVNEKLFF.